One and the same sample provided the 19 T cell receptor beta chains below, sequenced in a study of T cell responses to AZD1222 COVID-19 vaccine. Here immunoSEQ multiplex PCR was the method, and the copy in TCRdb shows in-frame clones only, minus some. Of 90,000 to 110,000 clones detected, around 90% appear once; the ten largest clones hold around 13%. This sample comprised peripheral blood, obtained on day 0 of MenACWY control vaccination. The origin of the receptors is an adult in good health.

This chain joins TRBV9 and TRBJ1-6; 9 nucleotides match TRBD1. This CDR3 contains 17 residues. Germline values: CDR1 SGDLS, CDR2 YYNGEE. Unmatched junction bases numbered 6, after V lost 3 bases and J lost 2 bases. This chain's CDR3 is CASSGGTGNAYNSPLHF. The CDR3 DNA follows: TGTGCCAGCAGCGGAGGGACAGGGAACGCCTATAATTCACCCCTCCACTTT.

The gene calls are TRBV19 and TRBJ1-4, with 8 bases fitting TRBD1. Per germline, CDR1 LNHDA and CDR2 SQIVND (reference sequence). The CDR3 is made up of 16 amino acids. The J segment lost 4 bases and the V segment lost 2 bases, leaving 6 bases of the junction unmatched. In DNA, the CDR3 is TGTGCCAGTAGTATACCCGGACAGGGTCTTAATGAAAAACTGTTTTTT. The encoded protein is CASSIPGQGLNEKLFF.

This rearrangement joins TRBV28 to TRBJ2-5; no firm D call. This CDR3 has 15 amino acids. The V gene's germline CDR1 is MDHEN and CDR2 SYDVKM. V dropped 2 bases and J dropped 2 bases, with 12 bases sitting between them. The CDR3 sequence: CASSLKQLGQETQYF. In DNA, the CDR3 is TGTGCCAGCAGTTTAAAACAGTTGGGGCAAGAGACCCAGTACTTC.

The chain combines TRBV18 with TRBJ2-2; D could derive from TRBD1 or TRBD2 (5 bases each). Trimming removed 4 bases from V and 4 bases from J, with 19 bases in between. Germline-derived CDR1 and CDR2 are KGHSH and LQKENI. CDR3 length equals 17 residues. As DNA, the CDR3 is TGTGCCAGCTCACTTTTAGCCCTCCCGAGGGGCACCGGGGAGCTGTTTTTT. Translation gives CASSLLALPRGTGELFF.

The chain has TRBV9 and TRBJ1-1; D is unresolved. Trimming took 4 bases from V and 10 from J, leaving 14 bases between them. The germline CDR1 and CDR2 sequences are SGDLS and YYNGEE. The CDR3 totals 12 residues. CDR3 sequence (DNA): TGTGCCAGCAGCTCTTCCGGATTGGCAGCTTTCTTT. Translating it yields CASSSSGLAAFF.

The rearrangement joins TRBV7-2 to TRBJ2-1; a weak D match, TRBD2 (5 bases). Trimming removed 5 bases from V and 5 bases from J, with 13 bases in between. The germline V gene encodes CDR1 SGHTA and CDR2 FQGNSA. The CDR3 contains 14 residues. The CDR3 spells CASSTVTNHNEQFF. The CDR3, as DNA: TGTGCCAGCAGCACAGTGACTAACCACAATGAGCAGTTCTTC. Full variable domain (remainder filled in from reference TRBV7-2 and TRBJ2-1): GAGVSQSPSNKVTEKGKDVELRCDPISGHTALYWYRQSLGQGLEFLIYFQGNSAPDKSGLPSDRFSAERTGGSVSTLTIQRTQQEDSAVYLCASSTVTNHNEQFFGPGTRLTVL.

The V and J genes are TRBV18 and TRBJ2-7, with a weak D call TRBD1 (5 bases). Germline CDR1 reads KGHSH; CDR2 reads LQKENI. Trimming stripped 5 bases from V and 1 base from J, with 9 bases between. CDR3 length equals 13 residues. This CDR3 reads CASSATASYEQYF. DNA for the CDR3: TGTGCCAGCTCAGCGACAGCGTCCTACGAGCAGTACTTC.

The gene calls are TRBV9 and TRBJ2-5, with D uncertain. V lost 3 bases and J lost 2, with 11 bases in between. The CDR3 is 14 residues long. The germline V gene encodes CDR1 SGDLS and CDR2 YYNGEE. CDR3 loop: CASSALGGQETQYF. Written as DNA, the CDR3 is TGTGCCAGCAGCGCCCTCGGTGGGCAAGAGACCCAGTACTTC.

The chain employs TRBV29-1 and TRBJ1-2, with 10 bases aligning to TRBD1. This CDR3 has 14 residues. CDR1 is SQVTM, CDR2 ANQGSEA, per germline. Trimming at V came to 4 bases and at J to 4 bases, leaving 6 bases not matched to a gene. CDR3 region: CSVAWTGGTYGYTF. The CDR3 DNA is TGCAGCGTTGCTTGGACAGGGGGTACCTATGGCTACACCTTC.

The chain recombines TRBV18 with TRBJ1-1, with D perhaps TRBD1 (6 bases). The germline V gene has CDR1 KGHSH and CDR2 LQKENI. The CDR3 runs 14 residues. The V end lost 3 bases, the J end lost 6 bases, and 14 bases lay between the germline ends. The CDR3 loop reads CASSPAGDHSEAFF. In DNA form, the CDR3 reads TGTGCCAGCTCACCGGCAGGGGATCACTCTGAAGCTTTCTTT.

The chain recombines TRBV7-2 with TRBJ2-4; maybe TRBD1 (6 bases). Germline V gives CDR1 SGHTA, CDR2 FQGNSA. The CDR3 consists of 15 residues. Trimming removed 3 bases at V and 10 bases at J, with 19 bases between. CDR3 loop: CASSLGAGERGIQYF. CDR3 sequence (DNA): TGTGCCAGCAGCTTGGGAGCAGGGGAGAGGGGGATTCAGTACTTC. Full variable domain (missing parts from reference TRBV7-2 and TRBJ2-4): GAGVSQSPSNKVTEKGKDVELRCDPISGHTALYWYRQSLGQGLEFLIYFQGNSAPDKSGLPSDRFSAERTGGSVSTLTIQRTQQEDSAVYLCASSLGAGERGIQYFGAGTRLSVL.

In its sample, this clone was seen once. The chain employs TRBV9 and TRBJ1-1, with 8 bases identical to TRBD1. Per the germline V gene, CDR1 is SGDLS and CDR2 is YYNGEE. The V segment lost 1 base and the J segment 7 bases; nucleotides outside the gene matches: 6. The CDR3 sequence is 14 residues long. This CDR3 reads CASSVTGTGNEAFF. CDR3 bases: TGTGCCAGCAGCGTAACCGGGACAGGTAATGAAGCTTTCTTT.

The chain links TRBV6-7 to TRBJ2-7; D gene uncertain. TRBV6-7 is designated an ORF whose function remains uncertain. The V end was cut by 2 bases, the J end by 6 bases, with 2 bases between. CDR3 length equals 10 residues. In DNA form, the CDR3 reads TGTGCCAGCAGTTACAGCGAGCAGTACTTC. Residues: CASSYSEQYF.

This chain joins TRBV5-5 and TRBJ2-7; TRBD2 aligns across 14 bases. The germline CDR1 and CDR2 sequences are SGHKS and YYEKEE (reference sequence). CDR3 length: 16 amino acids. The V gene end was trimmed by 3 bases and the J gene end by 5 bases; junction bases not matched to a gene: 7. The chain's CDR3 is CASSSGLAGVENEQYF. In nucleotides, the CDR3 is TGTGCCAGCAGCTCGGGACTAGCGGGAGTTGAAAACGAGCAGTACTTC.

This rearrangement joins TRBV14 to TRBJ2-3; D ambiguous. V shed 3 bases and J shed 8 bases, with 9 bases lying between them. Per the germline V gene, CDR1 is SGHDN and CDR2 is FVKESK. The CDR3 is 12 amino acids. Here the CDR3 DNA reads TGTGCCAGCAGCCAGGGAACGGTTACGCAGTATTTT. It translates to CASSQGTVTQYF.

The chain uses TRBV29-1 and TRBJ2-2; TRBD1 matches at 8 bases. The CDR3 runs to 12 residues. Germline V CDR1 and CDR2: SQVTM, ANQGSEA. The junction had 4 bases not matched to a gene; V was cut back by 7 bases and J by 6 bases. Written as DNA, the CDR3 is TGCAGCGCTGTGACAGGGGCCGGGGAGCTGTTTTTT. Its translation: CSAVTGAGELFF.

The CDR3: CASSSFLRGGMEAFF. The CDR3 region has the DNA TGTGCCAGCAGTAGTTTCTTGCGGGGAGGTATGGAAGCTTTCTTT. The V gene is TRBV11-2, the J gene TRBJ1-1; D is uncertain. CDR1 is SGHAT, CDR2 FQNNGV, per germline. The V end lost 6 bases, the J end lost 8 bases, and 22 bases lay between the germline ends. The CDR3 has 15 amino acids.

This clone was observed once. V is TRBV7-6 and J is TRBJ2-1; TRBD1 might be the D (5 bases). The CDR3 totals 12 residues. The V and J ends lost 3 bases and 9 bases respectively, with 9 bases between them. CDR1 and CDR2 (germline): SGHVS, FNYEAQ. Here the CDR3 reads CASSFQGSEQFF. The CDR3 DNA sequence: TGTGCCAGCAGCTTTCAGGGCTCTGAGCAGTTCTTC.

V is TRBV19 and J is TRBJ1-2; possibly TRBD1 for D (5 bases). Trimming pared 6 bases from V and 6 bases from J, leaving 14 bases between. Germline V gene data show CDR1 as LNHDA and CDR2 as SQIVND (reference sequence). The CDR3 sequence is 13 residues long. This CDR3 reads CASRYGGRDGYTF. Written as DNA, the CDR3 is TGTGCCAGTAGATATGGGGGACGCGATGGCTACACCTTC.